This T cell receptor beta chain was captured in a study of Tregs in tolerant kidney transplant recipients. The germline V and J ends were trimmed by 4 bases and 5 bases, with 16 bases remaining between them. The CDR3 extends over 14 amino acids. Germline CDR1 and CDR2: SGDLS and YYNGEE. Assay: immunoSEQ multiplex PCR; the TCRdb copy retains only in-frame clones and omits some. Here the sample spans some 70,000 clones, about four fifths being singletons. The V gene is TRBV9, the J gene TRBJ2-7, with a possible D match to TRBD2 (6 bases). The receptor was isolated from a human donor in good health. The material sequenced was CD4+ T cells from blood. The CDR3 DNA follows: TGTGCCAGCAGCCCCCGGGCGGGATGGAACGAGCAGTACTTC. It is translated as CASSPRAGWNEQYF.